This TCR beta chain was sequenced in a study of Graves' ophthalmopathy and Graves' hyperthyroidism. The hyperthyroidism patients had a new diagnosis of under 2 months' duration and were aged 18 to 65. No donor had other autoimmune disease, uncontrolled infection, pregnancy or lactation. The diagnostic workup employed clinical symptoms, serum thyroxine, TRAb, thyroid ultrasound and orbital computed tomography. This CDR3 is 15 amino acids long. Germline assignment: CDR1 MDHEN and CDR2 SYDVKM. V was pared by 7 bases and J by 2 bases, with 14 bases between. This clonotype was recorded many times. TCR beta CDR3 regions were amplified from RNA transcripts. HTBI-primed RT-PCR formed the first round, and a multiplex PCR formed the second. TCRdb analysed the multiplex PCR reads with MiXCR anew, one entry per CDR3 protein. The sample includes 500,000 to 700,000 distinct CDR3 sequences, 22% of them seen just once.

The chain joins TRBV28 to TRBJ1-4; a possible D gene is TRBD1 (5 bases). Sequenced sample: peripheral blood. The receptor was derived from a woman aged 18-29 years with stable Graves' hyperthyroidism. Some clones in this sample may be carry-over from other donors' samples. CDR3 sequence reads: CASTLTERTNEKLFF. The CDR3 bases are TGTGCCAGCACCCTGACAGAGCGGACTAATGAAAAACTGTTTTTT.